The subject of this entry is one T cell receptor (beta chain). This record belongs to a study of blood T cell repertoires in COVID-19. On the study more broadly: Spain, Italy and the United States supplied samples that represented acute and convalescent COVID-19. Sources were T cells, B-cell-depleted T cells, or PBMCs; the material itself was cDNA or gDNA.

Per the original methods: Amplification from reference gene primers served as the basis for estimated nucleated cell counts. The protocol was immunoSEQ multiplex PCR, while the TCRdb copy is restricted to in-frame clones and leaves out a portion. V and J calls and clone size are those listed in that table; D and trimming were worked out from the DNA. The sample holds approximately 260,000 clones, over 70% seen once. The CDR3 runs 19 residues. The ends lost 5 bases at V and 2 bases at J; junction bases unmatched: 13. Germline CDR1 is SEHNR and CDR2 is FQNEAQ (reference sequence). The rearrangement uses TRBV7-9 and TRBJ2-6; 9 bases are a match to TRBD1. The sample comprised peripheral blood. This receptor was taken from a human donor in a cohort sampled during active COVID-19. CDR3 sequence (DNA): TGTGCCAGCAGCCAAGCCTTCGGGACAGGGAGGACTGGGGCCAACGTCCTGACTTTC. Its protein product is CASSQAFGTGRTGANVLTF.